The 7 T cell receptor beta chains below come from one sample, sequenced in a study of T cell repertoires in cytomegalovirus infection. From the reads, TCRdb called clonotypes with MiXCR, one entry per CDR3 protein. In the table there are roughly 310,000 distinct CDR3 sequences, 25% to 35% of which are singletons. These receptors have no known antigen. Source: cultured PBMCs, taken from culture after CMV antigen stimulation. The receptors here all came from a human donor in good health (CMV status not recorded). Some clones in this sample may be carry-over from other donors' samples.

The V call is TRBV27, the J call TRBJ2-1, with TRBD1 matching over 9 bases. CDR1 is MNHEY, CDR2 SMNVEV, per germline (reference sequence). The CDR3 is 16 residues long. V lost 5 bases to trimming and J lost 6 bases; unmatched junction nucleotides: 11. In DNA form, the CDR3 reads TGTGCCAGCAGTCCTTTCACAGGGGGCGTAGTCAATGAGCAGTTCTTC. It codes for CASSPFTGGVVNEQFF.

The sample holds a few counts of this clonotype. The chain is built from TRBV7-9 and TRBJ2-5, with D unresolved. This CDR3 region has 14 residues. Trimming took 3 bases from V and 5 from J, leaving 13 bases between them. Germline-derived CDR1 and CDR2 are SEHNR and FQNEAQ (reference sequence). CDR3 bases: TGTGCCAGCAGCTTCTTGAAGTTCGGGGAGACCCAGTACTTC. This codes for CASSFLKFGETQYF.

This clonotype was detected only once. At one of its ends the junction is not consistent with the germline gene, which may arise from a read error. This chain connects TRBV7-9 to TRBJ1-2; D is uncertain. The CDR3 covers 13 residues. Germline lookup yields CDR1 SEHNR and CDR2 FQNEAQ (reference sequence). The CDR3 loop reads CVSTSGGLYGYTF. CDR3 nucleotides: TGTGTCAGCACCTCGGGAGGTCTGTATGGCTACACCTTC. Full variable domain (outside the CDR3, taken from reference TRBV7-9 and TRBJ1-2): DTGVSQNPRHKITKRGQNVTFRCDPISEHNRLYWYRQTLGQGPEFLTYFQNEAQLEKSRLLSDRFSAERPKGSFSTLEIQRTEQGDSAMYLCVSTSGGLYGYTFGSGTRLTVV.

In this sample, this clonotype turned up once. The chain has TRBV28 and TRBJ2-5; D perhaps matches TRBD2 (6 bases). In germline, CDR1 is MDHEN, CDR2 SYDVKM. Trimming cost V 3 bases and J 1 base, with 9 bases left between them. This CDR3 region has 14 residues. The DNA of the CDR3 is TGTGCCAGCAGTTTCGGACTATTCCAAGAGACCCAGTACTTC. Amino acids: CASSFGLFQETQYF.

The V and J genes are TRBV6-2 or TRBV6-3 and TRBJ1-1; D is uncertain. This CDR3 spans 13 amino acids. Trimming cost V 6 bases and J 3 bases, with 11 bases left between them. Germline-derived CDR1 and CDR2 are MNHEY and SVGEGT. The CDR3 DNA sequence: TGTGCCAGCAGCCCAGGTTCCTACACTGAAGCTTTCTTT. Amino acid sequence: CASSPGSYTEAFF.

The chain couples TRBV5-1 to TRBJ2-1; D tentatively fits TRBD1 or TRBD2 (7 bases each). Deletions cut 1 base from V and 0 bases from J, with 14 bases between. CDR1 and CDR2 from the germline V gene are SGHRS and YFSETQ. CDR3 size: 17 residues. The DNA for the CDR3 is TGCGCCAGCAGCTTGAGTATCAGGGGGGGCTCCTACAATGAGCAGTTCTTC. Protein sequence: CASSLSIRGGSYNEQFF.

This clonotype showed up just a few times. The rearrangement links TRBV12-3 or TRBV12-4 to TRBJ2-1, with 11 bases lining up with TRBD2. The V gene end was trimmed by 5 bases and the J gene end by 3 bases; junction bases not matched to a gene: 6. This CDR3 region has 16 residues. The CDR3 DNA reads as TGTGCCAGCAGTGCACTACTAGCGGGGGACTACAATGAGCAGTTCTTC. Amino acid sequence: CASSALLAGDYNEQFF.